The next 20 T cell receptor beta chains were all read from a single sample in a study of T cell responses to AZD1222 COVID-19 vaccine. TCRdb's copy holds only in-frame clones and misses some; the assay was immunoSEQ multiplex PCR. The data show 150,000 to 200,000 clones, 85% to 95% seen once. Sample: peripheral blood, taken on day 0 of AZD1222 vaccination. Every receptor here comes from an adult in good health.

The chain joins TRBV19 to TRBJ2-1, with TRBD2 identical over 7 bases. Trimming at V came to 6 bases and at J to 5 bases, leaving 10 bases not matched to a gene. Germline loops: CDR1 LNHDA, CDR2 SQIVND (reference sequence). This CDR3 spans 15 amino acids. CDR3 protein: CASSSTGGSHNEQFF. CDR3 DNA: TGTGCCAGTAGCTCGACGGGGGGAAGCCACAATGAGCAGTTCTTC.

This rearrangement joins TRBV5-1 to TRBJ1-1, with a tentative D call TRBD1 (5 bases). Deletions cut 0 bases from V and 5 bases from J, with 8 bases between. The CDR3 has 13 residues. Germline-derived CDR1 and CDR2 are SGHRS and YFSETQ. CDR3 DNA: TGCGCCAGCAGCTTGGTCGCAGGGACTGAAGCTTTCTTT. It specifies CASSLVAGTEAFF.

The chain couples TRBV4-3 to TRBJ2-7, with 8 bases lining up with TRBD2. Germline-derived CDR1 and CDR2 are LGHNA and YSLEER. The CDR3 totals 16 residues. The V and J ends lost 3 bases and 0 bases, in that order; junction bases with no gene match: 7. CDR3 sequence (DNA): TGCGCCAGCAGCCAGGGGGCCGGGACTAGCTCCTACGAGCAGTACTTC. It translates to CASSQGAGTSSYEQYF.

This clone is a singleton in its sample. The chain combines TRBV7-3 with TRBJ1-1, with D uncertain. The CDR3 sequence is 14 residues long. V lost 1 base and J lost 3, with 9 bases in between. Germline V gene lookup returns CDR1 SGHTA and CDR2 FQGTGA. The CDR3 spells CASSLNAVHTEAFF. CDR3 in DNA: TGTGCCAGCAGCTTAAATGCCGTACACACTGAAGCTTTCTTT.

This rearrangement joins TRBV7-2 to TRBJ2-7, with D perhaps matching TRBD1 (6 bases). Trimming cost V 5 bases and J 5 bases, with 19 bases left between them. This CDR3 has 15 amino acids. Germline loops: CDR1 SGHTA, CDR2 FQGNSA. The CDR3 here is CASSPHGDISHEQYF. The CDR3 DNA reads as TGTGCCAGCAGCCCCCATGGGGACATTAGCCACGAGCAGTACTTC.

The rearrangement links TRBV28 to TRBJ1-2; D unclear. CDR1 and CDR2 from the germline V gene are MDHEN and SYDVKM. Trimming removed 6 bases at V and 4 bases at J, with 12 bases between. This CDR3 has 13 amino acids. CDR3 sequence reads: CASSLGSLYGYTF. The CDR3 nucleotides are TGTGCCAGCAGCCTGGGCTCTCTCTATGGCTACACCTTC.

The V and J genes are TRBV19 and TRBJ1-5; no firm D call. In germline, CDR1 is LNHDA, CDR2 SQIVND (reference sequence). Trimming cost V 6 bases and J 9 bases, with 15 bases left between them. The CDR3 has 13 amino acids. The CDR3 spells CASSRTLPAPQHF. The CDR3 bases are TGTGCCAGTAGCCGGACTCTCCCGGCGCCCCAGCATTTT.

The J gene is TRBJ2-2, the V gene TRBV6-5; D possibly corresponds to TRBD1 (5 bases). CDR1 and CDR2 (germline): MNHEY, SVGAGI. Trimming shortened V by 6 bases and J by 3 bases, and 8 bases separated the two germline ends. CDR3 length equals 13 residues. CDR3 sequence: CASSLRDTGELFF. In DNA, the CDR3 is TGTGCCAGCAGCCTCAGGGACACCGGGGAGCTGTTTTTT.

The chain recombines TRBV7-9 with TRBJ1-2; the D gene is possibly TRBD1 (5 bases). Germline V gene lookup returns CDR1 SEHNR and CDR2 FQNEAQ (reference sequence). Trimming removed 2 bases from V and 2 bases from J, with 12 bases in between. This CDR3 comprises 15 residues. The CDR3 DNA reads as TGTGCCAGCAGCTTACTGGGACGGACCAACTATGGCTACACCTTC. Its translation is CASSLLGRTNYGYTF.

This rearrangement joins TRBV5-6 to TRBJ1-2; a weak D match, TRBD1 (6 bases). This CDR3 has 17 amino acids. Between the trimmed V and J ends, which lost 2 bases and 0 bases, there was a span of 17 bases. Germline V gene sequence: CDR1 SGHDT, CDR2 YYEEEE. CDR3 bases: TGTGCCAGCAGCTTCGACACTGCCAGGGGTCCTAACTATGGCTACACCTTC. Translating gives CASSFDTARGPNYGYTF. The variable domain in full, completed from reference TRBV5-6 and TRBJ1-2, reads DAGVTQSPTHLIKTRGQQVTLRCSPKSGHDTVSWYQQALGQGPQFIFQYYEEEERQRGNFPDRFSGHQFPNYSSELNVNALLLGDSALYLCASSFDTARGPNYGYTFGSGTRLTVV.

Only a few counts were recorded for this clone. The V gene is TRBV19, the J gene TRBJ1-1, with 7 nucleotides matching TRBD1. The CDR3 sequence is 14 residues long. From germline, CDR1 is LNHDA and CDR2 SQIVND (reference sequence). The V and J ends lost 9 bases and 1 base, in that order; junction bases with no gene match: 8. The CDR3 loop reads CASQEGATNTEAFF. CDR3 DNA sequence: TGTGCCAGCCAGGAGGGGGCGACGAACACTGAAGCTTTCTTT.

The V call is TRBV9, the J call TRBJ1-2; possibly TRBD1 for D (6 bases). The V and J ends lost 6 bases and 1 base respectively, with 22 bases between them. Per germline, CDR1 SGDLS and CDR2 YYNGEE. The CDR3 has 17 residues. CDR3 protein: CASTKGEGGIINYGYTF. Written as DNA, the CDR3 is TGTGCCAGCACCAAGGGGGAGGGCGGAATAATTAACTATGGCTACACCTTC.

For the CDR3, the DNA is TGTGCCAGCAGCTTACCCGCCGTTGGGAATGAAAAACTGTTTTTT. It specifies CASSLPAVGNEKLFF. This rearrangement joins TRBV11-3 to TRBJ1-4; D not resolved. CDR1 is SGHNT and CDR2 is YENEEA in the germline V gene. This CDR3 comprises 15 residues. V dropped 2 bases and J dropped 5 bases, with 12 bases sitting between them.

The chain uses TRBV19 and TRBJ1-1; D remains ambiguous. CDR1 and CDR2 (germline): LNHDA, SQIVND (reference sequence). This CDR3 is 14 amino acids long. Trimming shortened V by 3 bases and J by 1 base, and 9 bases separated the two germline ends. The CDR3 region is CASSMREQNTEAFF. The CDR3 DNA reads TGTGCCAGTAGTATGCGGGAGCAGAACACTGAAGCTTTCTTT.

This clone has only one observation. The genes are TRBV6-5 and TRBJ1-2, with D tentatively TRBD1 (5 bases). V lost 6 bases, J lost 4 bases, and 18 bases lay in between. Germline lookup yields CDR1 MNHEY and CDR2 SVGAGI. The CDR3 covers 15 residues. The CDR3 DNA reads TGTGCCAGCAGAGTCGACAGCCAGAATTCCTATGGCTACACCTTC. Encoded protein: CASRVDSQNSYGYTF.

This clone has only one observation. This CDR3 is also generated by other DNA sequences in the sample. The chain has TRBV28 and TRBJ1-2; 8 positions agree with TRBD1. The CDR3 runs to 13 residues. Germline V gives CDR1 MDHEN, CDR2 SYDVKM. V was pared by 5 bases and J by 4 bases, with 3 bases of the junction left unmatched. The CDR3 here is CASSPTGGYGYTF. CDR3 nucleotide sequence: TGTGCCAGCAGTCCCACAGGGGGCTATGGCTACACCTTC.

This rearrangement joins TRBV9 to TRBJ2-2; possibly TRBD1 for D (5 bases). This CDR3 has 16 residues. The ends were cut back, 4 bases at V and 5 bases at J, with 18 bases in the middle. CDR1 is SGDLS and CDR2 is YYNGEE in the germline V gene. The CDR3 DNA follows: TGTGCCAGCAGCCCTGTTCTTTGGGCAGGGACCGGGGAGCTGTTTTTT. The encoded protein is CASSPVLWAGTGELFF.

The chain has TRBV3-1 (or the pseudogene TRBV3-2) and TRBJ1-1; no clear D gene. Germline V gene lookup returns CDR1 LGHDT and CDR2 YNNKEL (reference sequence). The CDR3 is 11 amino acids. The ends were cut back, 1 base at V and 10 bases at J, with 7 bases in the middle. CDR3 protein: CASSQGQAAFF. As DNA, the CDR3 is TGTGCCAGCAGCCAAGGCCAGGCAGCTTTCTTT.

The rearrangement uses TRBV9 and TRBJ2-1; D uncertain. The germline V gene has CDR1 SGDLS and CDR2 YYNGEE. V lost 0 bases, J lost 4 bases, and 11 bases lay in between. There are 15 residues in the CDR3. Here the CDR3 reads CASSVEVVGYNEQFF. CDR3 nucleotide sequence: TGTGCCAGCAGCGTAGAGGTGGTGGGGTACAATGAGCAGTTCTTC. Drawing the rest from reference TRBV9 and TRBJ2-1, the complete variable domain is DSGVTQTPKHLITATGQRVTLRCSPRSGDLSVYWYQQSLDQGLQFLIQYYNGEERAKGNILERFSAQQFPDLHSELNLSSLELGDSALYFCASSVEVVGYNEQFFGPGTRLTVL.

The J gene is TRBJ1-2, the V gene TRBV6-2 or TRBV6-3; 8 nucleotides match TRBD1. The CDR3 covers 13 residues. The V segment lost 6 bases and the J segment 2 bases; nucleotides outside the gene matches: 2. Germline lookup yields CDR1 MNHEY and CDR2 SVGEGT. The CDR3 loop is CASSRQGNYGYTF. The CDR3 DNA reads TGTGCCAGCAGCCGACAGGGGAACTATGGCTACACCTTC.